This TCR beta chain stems from a study of T cell responses to AZD1222 COVID-19 vaccine. Study-wide context: Recipients boosted at about 4 weeks or about 12 weeks are pooled.

Produced via immunoSEQ multiplex PCR; TCRdb's table is partial and in-frame only. The sample lists roughly 150,000 clones; 80% to 95% were seen once. In regard to this clone: What it recognizes is unknown.

This CDR3 is built from 14 residues. The V segment lost 6 bases and the J segment 10 bases; nucleotides outside the gene matches: 10. CDR1 and CDR2 (germline): MNHEY, SMNVEV (reference sequence). Findings of the study overall: Sampling that yielded the repertoires occurred only after the peak T cell response.

The sequenced sample was peripheral blood, obtained on day 0 of AZD1222 vaccination. The rearrangement links TRBV27 to TRBJ1-4; the match to TRBD1 covers 8 bases. The sequence came from an adult in good health. The CDR3 sequence is CASRPDRVGAKLFF. The CDR3 region has the DNA TGTGCCAGCAGACCGGACAGGGTCGGCGCAAAACTGTTTTTT.